The T cell receptor beta chain described here comes from a study of Tregs in tolerant kidney transplant recipients. The nonmyeloablative bone marrow transplants came from related graft donors, with transient mixed chimerism. Unstimulated Tregs (CD4+CD25+CD127-) and CD4+CD25- non-Tregs were sorted from PBMCs. The repertoire was sequenced with immunoSEQ multiplex PCR; TCRdb's copy has only in-frame clones and lacks some. The sample lists 74,000 or so clones, around 90% occurring once. Note on this clone: Its antigen is not identified.

Findings of the study overall: Changing PCR primers prevented nucleotide comparison between some patients' samples.

The CDR3 extends over 13 amino acids. Germline V gene sequence: CDR1 MDHEN, CDR2 SYDVKM. The V and J ends lost 7 bases and 9 bases respectively, with 16 bases between them. This sample comprised CD4+ T cells from blood (PBMCs), obtained 24 months after the transplant. This TCR was recovered from a human patient who received a combined kidney and bone marrow transplant. These T cells may partly come from the graft donor. The chain combines TRBV28 with TRBJ1-5; tentatively, D is TRBD1 (5 bases). CDR3: CASNRGRGGPQHF. In DNA, the CDR3 is TGTGCCAGCAACCGAGGGCGCGGGGGGCCCCAGCATTTT.